This passage covers 29 T cell receptor beta chains from one sample sequenced in a study of blood T cell repertoires in COVID-19. Here immunoSEQ multiplex PCR was the method, and the copy in TCRdb shows in-frame clones only, minus some. The sample has about 50,000 clones, roughly 78% seen once. The material sequenced was peripheral blood. The receptor set was obtained from a man aged 65 to 79 with acute or convalescent COVID-19.

There are a few counts of this clone. V usage is TRBV11-3 and J usage is TRBJ2-1; possibly TRBD1 for D (5 bases). The CDR3 is 13 residues long. V lost 3 bases and J 7 bases, leaving 10 bases between the germline ends. Germline CDR1 is SGHNT and CDR2 is YENEEA. In DNA, the CDR3 is TGTGCCAGCAGCTTCATGGGGCCGAATGAGCAGTTCTTC. Translated: CASSFMGPNEQFF.

This chain links TRBV5-6 with TRBJ2-2, with 8 nucleotides matching TRBD2. V lost 7 bases, J lost 6 bases, and 11 bases stayed unmatched. CDR1 is SGHDT, CDR2 YYEEEE, per germline. This CDR3 has 15 residues. CDR3 loop: CASGPGTRGPGELFF. In DNA, the CDR3 is TGTGCCAGCGGACCCGGGACTAGGGGTCCCGGGGAGCTGTTTTTT.

This rearrangement joins TRBV7-8 to TRBJ1-6; 10 nucleotides align to TRBD1. Unmatched junction bases numbered 2, after V lost 5 bases and J lost 7 bases. The V gene's germline CDR1 is SGHVS and CDR2 FQNEAQ. The CDR3 length is 14 residues. The CDR3 DNA reads as TGTGCCAGCAGCCAGGACAGGGGGAATTCACCCCTCCACTTT. Encoded protein: CASSQDRGNSPLHF.

In this sample, this clone turned up once. The DNA for the CDR3 is TGCGCCAGCAGCGAACACATGAACACTGAAGCTTTCTTT. It yields the protein CASSEHMNTEAFF. This chain links TRBV5-1 with TRBJ1-1; D is unresolved. CDR1 is SGHRS and CDR2 is YFSETQ in the germline V gene. Trimming cost V 4 bases and J 0 bases, with 7 bases left between them. This CDR3 region has 13 residues. The full variable domain, in which reference TRBV5-1 and TRBJ1-1 provide the parts outside the CDR3, is KAGVTQTPRYLIKTRGQQVTLSCSPISGHRSVSWYQQTPGQGLQFLFEYFSETQRNKGNFPGRFSGRQFSNSRSEMNVSTLELGDSALYLCASSEHMNTEAFFGQGTRLTVV.

CDR3 DNA sequence: TGTGCCATCAGTGATCCTGCCGGGACAGGGTACTACGAGCAGTACTTC. This translates into CAISDPAGTGYYEQYF. This chain uses TRBV10-3 with TRBJ2-7; 9 nucleotides agree with TRBD1. The ends lost 3 bases at V and 3 bases at J; junction bases unmatched: 9. The germline V gene has CDR1 ENHRY and CDR2 SYGVKD. The CDR3 extends over 16 amino acids.

The chain employs TRBV24-1 and TRBJ2-3; the match to TRBD1 covers 7 bases. Germline-derived CDR1 and CDR2 are KGHDR and SFDVKD. This CDR3 has 13 residues. V was pared by 7 bases and J by 2 bases, with 2 bases of the junction left unmatched. The CDR3 DNA sequence: TGTGCCACCAGGGGACAGAACACAGATACGCAGTATTTT. It codes for CATRGQNTDTQYF.

To note about this clone: Within the sample, other DNA sequences also encode this same CDR3. This rearrangement joins TRBV9 to TRBJ2-3; the D gene is possibly TRBD2 (5 bases). Germline V lookup: CDR1 SGDLS, CDR2 YYNGEE. V dropped 4 bases and J dropped 0 bases, with 12 bases sitting between them. This CDR3 has 15 residues. DNA of the CDR3: TGTGCCAGCAGCTCGTGGACTGCTAGCACAGATACGCAGTATTTT. The encoded protein is CASSSWTASTDTQYF.

J is TRBJ1-6 and V is TRBV11-2; no reliable D call. Trimming took off 3 bases at V and 5 bases at J, with 11 bases between the two ends. The CDR3 totals 15 residues. The germline V gene encodes CDR1 SGHAT and CDR2 FQNNGV. CDR3 DNA sequence: TGTGCCAGCAGCTTCGCGGGCGTAGATAATTCACCCCTCCACTTT. It encodes CASSFAGVDNSPLHF.

The chain's CDR3 is CASSFSGGGWEEKLFF. In DNA, the CDR3 is TGTGCCAGCAGCTTCAGCGGGGGGGGCTGGGAGGAAAAACTGTTTTTT. The J gene is TRBJ1-4, the V gene TRBV11-2, with D possibly matching TRBD1 (6 bases). The germline gives CDR1 SGHAT, CDR2 FQNNGV. Trimming left V 3 bases short and J 8 bases short, with 19 bases between. The CDR3 loop spans 16 amino acids.

The CDR3 here is CASSILAGVGEQYF. The CDR3, as DNA: TGTGCCAGCAGTATTCTAGCGGGAGTAGGCGAGCAGTACTTC. The rearrangement uses TRBV6-2 or TRBV6-3 and TRBJ2-7; 10 bases line up with TRBD2. CDR3 length equals 14 residues. Germline trimming cut 5 bases from V and 6 bases from J; bases unmatched to any gene: 7. CDR1 and CDR2 (germline): MNHEY, SVGEGT.

This sequence joins TRBV10-3 and TRBJ1-5; 7 nucleotides align to TRBD1. The V gene end was trimmed by 6 bases and the J gene end by 3 bases; junction bases not matched to a gene: 5. The CDR3 runs to 14 residues. Germline V CDR1 and CDR2: ENHRY, SYGVKD. CDR3 sequence (DNA): TGTGCCATCAGCACAGGGGATGCCAATCAGCCCCAGCATTTT. Translated: CAISTGDANQPQHF.

V gene TRBV12-5 combines with J gene TRBJ2-5, with TRBD1 matching 8 bases. Germline CDR1 LGHNT, CDR2 FRNRAP. With 2 bases clipped from V and 5 bases from J, the junction kept 4 bases outside the gene matches. This CDR3 region has 14 residues. The CDR3 protein is CASGLSRTGETQYF. DNA of the CDR3: TGTGCTAGTGGTTTGTCCCGGACAGGGGAGACCCAGTACTTC. The variable domain in full, with the rest retrieved from reference TRBV12-5 and TRBJ2-5, is DARVTQTPRHKVTEMGQEVTMRCQPILGHNTVFWYRQTMMQGLELLAYFRNRAPLDDSGMPKDRFSAEMPDATLATLKIQPSEPRDSAVYFCASGLSRTGETQYFGPGTRLLVL.

As to this clone: Germline and junction disagree at one end, which may indicate a read error. The chain couples TRBV6-6 to TRBJ2-4; 11 positions match TRBD1. The germline V gene encodes CDR1 MNHNY and CDR2 SVGAGI (reference sequence). This CDR3 has 12 residues. The CDR3 loop reads CASSDSGQGEYF. The CDR3 DNA sequence: TGTGCCAGCAGTGACTCGGGACAGGGGGAATACTTC.

The rearrangement links TRBV28 to TRBJ2-7; a weak D match, TRBD1 (6 bases). Germline CDR1 is MDHEN and CDR2 is SYDVKM. V was cut by 9 bases and J by 3 bases, with 12 bases left in between. The CDR3 extends over 12 amino acids. The CDR3 loop reads CARRQALYEQYF. The CDR3 DNA is TGTGCCAGGAGACAGGCCCTCTACGAGCAGTACTTC. Drawing the rest from reference TRBV28 and TRBJ2-7, the complete variable domain is DVKVTQSSRYLVKRTGEKVFLECVQDMDHENMFWYRQDPGLGLRLIYFSYDVKMKEKGDIPEGYSVSREKKERFSLILESASTNQTSMYLCARRQALYEQYFGPGTRLTVT.

The CDR3 nucleotides read TGCGCCAGCAGCTTCGCAGGGGGCTCCTACAATGAGCAGTTCTTC. Translation gives CASSFAGGSYNEQFF. The rearrangement links TRBV5-1 to TRBJ2-1, with TRBD1 matching over 7 bases. The V gene's germline CDR1 is SGHRS and CDR2 YFSETQ. CDR3 size: 15 residues. The J segment lost 0 bases and the V segment lost 2 bases, leaving 2 bases of the junction unmatched. The complete variable domain, with remaining parts taken from reference TRBV5-1 and TRBJ2-1, reads KAGVTQTPRYLIKTRGQQVTLSCSPISGHRSVSWYQQTPGQGLQFLFEYFSETQRNKGNFPGRFSGRQFSNSRSEMNVSTLELGDSALYLCASSFAGGSYNEQFFGPGTRLTVL.

The chain links TRBV19 to TRBJ1-4; D unresolved. Germline CDR1 reads LNHDA; CDR2 reads SQIVND (reference sequence). V was pared by 1 base and J by 3 bases, with 3 bases between. This CDR3 is built from 13 residues. The CDR3 is CASSIVANEKLFF. CDR3 bases: TGTGCCAGTAGTATAGTAGCTAATGAAAAACTGTTTTTT.

This chain links TRBV24-1 with TRBJ2-3; the D gene is possibly TRBD2 (5 bases). The germline V gene encodes CDR1 KGHDR and CDR2 SFDVKD. The CDR3 contains 12 residues. V shed 12 bases and J shed 3 bases, with 12 bases lying between them. This chain's CDR3 is CARREETDTQYF. The CDR3, as DNA: TGTGCCCGTCGGGAAGAAACAGATACGCAGTATTTT.

This clone was observed a single time. This rearrangement joins TRBV28 to TRBJ2-7, with 7 bases identical to TRBD1. The V and J ends lost 4 bases and 3 bases, in that order; junction bases with no gene match: 6. Germline CDR1 reads MDHEN; CDR2 reads SYDVKM. The length of the CDR3 is 14 residues. CDR3 sequence: CASSSIQGIYEQYF. CDR3 nucleotide sequence: TGTGCCAGCAGTTCCATACAGGGGATCTACGAGCAGTACTTC.

This chain connects TRBV29-1 to TRBJ2-7, with TRBD1 matching over 8 bases. J gave up 6 bases and V 4 bases, and 11 bases lay outside the gene matches. Germline V gene sequence: CDR1 SQVTM, CDR2 ANQGSEA. The CDR3 extends over 14 amino acids. The CDR3 DNA follows: TGCAGCGTTGGACTACGGACAGGGAGGAGCGAGCAGTACTTC. As protein: CSVGLRTGRSEQYF.

The V gene is TRBV19, the J gene TRBJ1-5; 8 nucleotides agree with TRBD1. CDR1 LNHDA and CDR2 SQIVND come from the germline V gene (reference sequence). Trimming removed 2 bases from V and 2 bases from J; junction bases left unmatched: 2. The CDR3 extends over 15 amino acids. The CDR3 nucleotides are TGTGCCAGTAGTATACAGGGGGCCGGCAATCAGCCCCAGCATTTT. Encoded protein: CASSIQGAGNQPQHF. Full variable domain (missing parts from reference TRBV19 and TRBJ1-5): DGGITQSPKYLFRKEGQNVTLSCEQNLNHDAMYWYRQDPGQGLRLIYYSQIVNDFQKGDIAEGYSVSREKKESFPLTVTSAQKNPTAFYLCASSIQGAGNQPQHFGDGTRLSIL.

V and J are TRBV2 and TRBJ2-4, with D perhaps matching TRBD2 (5 bases). With 7 bases removed from V and 3 bases from J, the gap between germline ends came to 19 bases. This CDR3 is 16 amino acids long. Germline V gene data show CDR1 as SNHLY and CDR2 as FYNNEI. CDR3 amino acids: CASNLEGSSVKNIQYF. CDR3 coding DNA: TGTGCCAGCAACCTCGAGGGATCTTCAGTCAAAAACATTCAGTACTTC.

Details on this clone: The same CDR3 can be traced to other DNA sequences in this sample. This chain links TRBV18 with TRBJ1-5; 8 nucleotides align to TRBD1. This CDR3 is built from 15 residues. Trimming cost V 3 bases and J 0 bases; bases outside gene matches: 1. Germline V gene data show CDR1 as KGHSH and CDR2 as LQKENI. DNA for the CDR3: TGTGCCAGCTCACCTGGACAGGGTAGCAATCAGCCCCAGCATTTT. It codes for CASSPGQGSNQPQHF.

The V and J genes are TRBV7-2 and TRBJ2-5; 12 nucleotides line up with TRBD2. V was pared by 3 bases and J by 4 bases, with 0 bases of the junction left unmatched. CDR1 and CDR2 from the germline V gene are SGHTA and FQGNSA. The CDR3 consists of 14 residues. The CDR3 spells CASSLGLAGETQYF. DNA of the CDR3: TGTGCCAGCAGCTTGGGACTAGCGGGAGAGACCCAGTACTTC.

This sequence joins TRBV19 and TRBJ2-5; 10 bases map to TRBD2. Unmatched junction bases numbered 15, after V lost 3 bases and J lost 2 bases. The CDR3 spans 19 residues. CDR1 is LNHDA, CDR2 SQIVND, per germline (reference sequence). The CDR3 DNA is TGTGCCAGTAGTATCTTCTTTCGGGGAGCTAGCGGGGGACAAGAGACCCAGTACTTC. This translates into CASSIFFRGASGGQETQYF.

V is TRBV5-4 and J is TRBJ2-3, with 11 bases identical to TRBD2. CDR1 is SGHNT and CDR2 is YYREEE in the germline V gene (reference sequence). The CDR3 has 14 amino acids. Trimming cost V 5 bases and J 2 bases; bases outside gene matches: 1. CDR3 sequence reads: CASRTSGNTDTQYF. For the CDR3, the DNA is TGTGCCAGCAGGACTAGCGGGAACACAGATACGCAGTATTTT.

This chain uses TRBV29-1 with TRBJ1-4, with D hard to call. CDR3 size: 12 residues. From germline, CDR1 is SQVTM and CDR2 ANQGSEA. Trimming pared 7 bases from V and 0 bases from J, leaving 6 bases between. CDR3 sequence: CSAGTTNEKLFF. The CDR3 nucleotides read TGCAGCGCCGGGACAACTAATGAAAAACTGTTTTTT. The whole variable domain, remainder taken from reference TRBV29-1 and TRBJ1-4, is SAVISQKPSRDICQRGTSLTIQCQVDSQVTMMFWYRQQPGQSLTLIATANQGSEATYESGFVIDKFPISRPNLTFSTLTVSNMSPEDSSIYLCSAGTTNEKLFFGSGTQLSVL.

The V and J genes are TRBV4-2 and TRBJ2-7, with 15 bases that match TRBD2. V gave up 4 bases and J gave up 0 bases; unmatched junction bases: 19. Germline-derived CDR1 and CDR2 are LGHNA and YNFKEQ. The CDR3 has 22 residues. The CDR3, as DNA: TGTGCCAGCAGCCCCAGGGCGATACAGGGGGGACTAGCGGGAGGCCTCTCCTACGAGCAGTACTTC. It yields the protein CASSPRAIQGGLAGGLSYEQYF.

The chain couples TRBV6-5 to TRBJ1-5, with unresolved D. Germline V gene sequence: CDR1 MNHEY, CDR2 SVGAGI. The CDR3 totals 13 residues. V was shortened by 6 bases and J by 3 bases, with 9 bases between the two germline ends. The DNA of the CDR3 is TGTGCCAGCAGAGTAAGCCTCAATCAGCCCCAGCATTTT. Translated, it gives CASRVSLNQPQHF.

The CDR3: CASRYPGQSASTEAFF. Here the CDR3 DNA reads TGTGCCAGCAGATATCCGGGACAGTCAGCGAGCACTGAAGCTTTCTTT. This chain joins TRBV28 and TRBJ1-1, with 7 bases matching TRBD1. After removal of 6 bases from V and 4 bases from J, the junction contained 14 bases not matched to a gene. This CDR3 contains 16 residues. Germline loops: CDR1 MDHEN, CDR2 SYDVKM.